A single sample gave rise to the 32 T cell receptor beta chains below, sequenced in a study of CXCR3-negative and CXCR3-positive naive CD8 T cells. TRB cDNA was prepared as libraries by UMI-labeled 5' RACE. From the 5' RACE reads, TCRdb lists one entry per CDR3 protein and no DNA. The sample totals around 34,000 distinct CDR3 sequences. The sequenced sample was memory CD8+ T cells from blood. Source of these receptors: a human donor in good health. Some clones in this sample may be carry-over from other donors' samples.

CDR3 in amino acids: CASSEYKGESYEQYF. The chain links TRBV6-1 to TRBJ2-7; TCRdb reports TRBD1, a call that lacks DNA to check it against. The germline gives CDR1 MNHNS, CDR2 SASEGT. This CDR3 is 15 amino acids long.

The chain uses TRBV27 and TRBJ2-3; as DNA is missing, the TRBD1 call by TCRdb cannot be tested. The CDR3 has 17 amino acids. Germline loops: CDR1 MNHEY, CDR2 SMNVEV (reference sequence). The CDR3 is CASSQSRGPAGTDTQYF.

This rearrangement joins TRBV7-6 to TRBJ2-7. From germline, CDR1 is SGHVS and CDR2 FNYEAQ. The CDR3 spans 14 residues. This CDR3 is CASSLYTDSYEQYF.

The chain combines TRBV6-5 with TRBJ2-2. The CDR3 length is 15 residues. Germline V gives CDR1 MNHEY, CDR2 SVGAGI. The CDR3 reads CASSPNQAYTGELFF.

The V gene is TRBV7-9, the J gene TRBJ1-1. The length of the CDR3 is 16 residues. Germline CDR1 SEHNR, CDR2 FQNEAQ (reference sequence). CDR3 residues: CASSLPEQGLNTEAFF. Variable domain in full (rest from reference TRBV7-9 and TRBJ1-1): DTGVSQNPRHKITKRGQNVTFRCDPISEHNRLYWYRQTLGQGPEFLTYFQNEAQLEKSRLLSDRFSAERPKGSFSTLEIQRTEQGDSAMYLCASSLPEQGLNTEAFFGQGTRLTVV.

The genes are TRBV20-1 and TRBJ2-7; TCRdb designates TRBD1, a call that cannot be tested without DNA. Germline V gene data show CDR1 as DFQATT and CDR2 as SNEGSKA (reference sequence). The CDR3 has 14 residues. This CDR3 is CSARSGQGPYEQYF.

The chain uses TRBV5-1 and TRBJ1-2; checking the TCRdb D call of TRBD1 is not possible without DNA. The CDR3 sequence is 12 residues long. Germline V lookup: CDR1 SGHRS, CDR2 YFSETQ. The CDR3 region is CASSLTGGNFLF.

The chain has TRBV5-5 and TRBJ1-2; the TCRdb call, TRBD1, lacks DNA for checking. The CDR3 contains 17 residues. Germline loops: CDR1 SGHKS, CDR2 YYEKEE (reference sequence). CDR3 loop: CASSSTGGASRVYGYTF.

This chain links TRBV27 with TRBJ1-1. The CDR3 sequence is 14 residues long. Germline assignment: CDR1 MNHEY and CDR2 SMNVEV (reference sequence). CDR3 loop: CASSLTVMVTEAFF.

J is TRBJ2-2 and V is TRBV21-1. TRBV21-1 is noted as a pseudogene. CDR3 size: 13 residues. CDR3 amino acids: CASSKEATGELFF.

CDR3 amino acids: CASNGDTGVGQPQHF. The V call is TRBV28, the J call TRBJ1-5; TCRdb proposes TRBD1, but this gene call is untestable without DNA. The CDR3 sequence is 15 residues long. CDR1 and CDR2 (germline): MDHEN, SYDVKM.

The rearrangement uses TRBV6-5 and TRBJ2-7; TCRdb returns TRBD1, unconfirmable since there is no DNA. The CDR3 runs to 16 residues. Germline loops: CDR1 MNHEY, CDR2 SVGAGI. CDR3 residues: CASSGVGLSANYEQYF.

This chain links TRBV12-3 or TRBV12-4 with TRBJ2-3; TCRdb calls TRBD1, which cannot be checked without DNA. The CDR3 is 16 amino acids. The CDR3 reads CASSPPTGHSSDTQYF.

The rearrangement uses TRBV27 and TRBJ2-1; TCRdb outputs TRBD1, but without DNA this stays unchecked. Germline-derived CDR1 and CDR2 are MNHEY and SMNVEV (reference sequence). This CDR3 comprises 14 residues. CDR3 residues: CATQQGSLYNEQFF.

The chain recombines TRBV29-1 with TRBJ2-5; the TCRdb call, TRBD1, lacks DNA for checking. The germline CDR1 and CDR2 sequences are SQVTM and ANQGSEA. The CDR3 has 12 residues. CDR3: CSAQGLWETQYF. The variable domain in full, completed from reference TRBV29-1 and TRBJ2-5, reads SAVISQKPSRDICQRGTSLTIQCQVDSQVTMMFWYRQQPGQSLTLIATANQGSEATYESGFVIDKFPISRPNLTFSTLTVSNMSPEDSSIYLCSAQGLWETQYFGPGTRLLVL.

The chain links TRBV19 to TRBJ2-7; TCRdb selects TRBD1, and the lack of DNA leaves this call unchecked. CDR1 is LNHDA, CDR2 SQIVND, per germline (reference sequence). The CDR3 is 14 amino acids. CDR3 region: CASSGTGQTYEQYF.

The chain has TRBV29-1 and TRBJ2-7; the TRBD2 assignment by TCRdb is unverifiable without DNA. Per germline, CDR1 SQVTM and CDR2 ANQGSEA. The CDR3 extends over 14 amino acids. The CDR3 is CSAAFPWEAHEQYF.

J is TRBJ2-2 and V is TRBV2; TCRdb outputs TRBD2, but without DNA this stays unchecked. Germline-derived CDR1 and CDR2 are SNHLY and FYNNEI. This CDR3 spans 17 amino acids. CDR3 region: CASSPLAGGLGTGELFF.

The chain is built from TRBV28 and TRBJ2-4; TCRdb designates TRBD1, a call that cannot be tested without DNA. This CDR3 is built from 19 residues. Germline V gene data show CDR1 as MDHEN and CDR2 as SYDVKM. The CDR3: CASSHIPYDRTLAKNIQYF.

V gene TRBV27 combines with J gene TRBJ2-3; TCRdb's assignment of TRBD2 cannot be checked, as there is no DNA. Germline CDR1 reads MNHEY; CDR2 reads SMNVEV (reference sequence). The CDR3 length is 17 residues. CDR3: CASSIITTGRGTDTQYF.

The V and J genes are TRBV29-1 and TRBJ2-3; TCRdb calls TRBD1, which cannot be checked without DNA. CDR3 length: 12 residues. The germline V gene encodes CDR1 SQVTM and CDR2 ANQGSEA. The CDR3 loop reads CSVSGTADTQYF.

The chain has TRBV12-3 or TRBV12-4 and TRBJ2-7; TCRdb picks TRBD2, but there is no DNA to check that call. This CDR3 comprises 15 residues. CDR3 region: CASSRGGAPSYEQYF.

J is TRBJ2-7 and V is TRBV7-3; TCRdb names TRBD1, which stays unverified in the absence of DNA. The CDR3 consists of 15 residues. CDR1 is SGHTA and CDR2 is FQGTGA in the germline V gene. The CDR3 loop reads CASSLTPGGGYEQYF.

This sequence joins TRBV20-1 and TRBJ1-2; lacking DNA, the TRBD1 call made by TCRdb goes unchecked. Germline V CDR1 and CDR2: DFQATT, SNEGSKA (reference sequence). This CDR3 contains 15 residues. The CDR3 sequence is CSARDRGSGTGPTGF.

The rearrangement uses TRBV10-3 and TRBJ2-7. The CDR3 runs 13 residues. Germline V gene lookup returns CDR1 ENHRY and CDR2 SYGVKD. CDR3: CAIRPDRSYEQYF.

V is TRBV12-3 or TRBV12-4 and J is TRBJ2-2; the TRBD2 assignment by TCRdb is unverifiable without DNA. The CDR3 sequence is 16 residues long. The CDR3 spells CASSSGGEFLPGELFF.

The rearrangement joins TRBV24-1 to TRBJ2-1; as DNA is missing, the TRBD1 call by TCRdb cannot be tested. Germline V lookup: CDR1 KGHDR, CDR2 SFDVKD. The CDR3 totals 15 residues. The CDR3 spells CATSDADRGLNEQFF.

The V and J genes are TRBV28 and TRBJ2-1; TCRdb proposes TRBD2, but this gene call is untestable without DNA. The CDR3 sequence is 13 residues long. Germline lookup yields CDR1 MDHEN and CDR2 SYDVKM. The CDR3 loop reads CASRVQGWHEQFF.

This chain uses TRBV5-5 with TRBJ2-2. The germline V gene encodes CDR1 SGHKS and CDR2 YYEKEE (reference sequence). The CDR3 extends over 16 amino acids. CDR3 loop: CASSLVAVWGTGELFF.

The J gene is TRBJ2-5, the V gene TRBV7-9; the TCRdb D gene call, TRBD1, has no DNA to confirm it. Germline CDR1 reads SEHNR; CDR2 reads FQNEAQ (reference sequence). The length of the CDR3 is 18 residues. The CDR3 region is CASSNRVLVTWYQETQYF.

This rearrangement joins TRBV20-1 to TRBJ2-1; the D call from TCRdb, TRBD2, cannot be confirmed without DNA. CDR1 and CDR2 from the germline V gene are DFQATT and SNEGSKA (reference sequence). There are 21 residues in the CDR3. This CDR3 reads CSARDLGSRAGGPLFFNEQFF.

The chain recombines TRBV7-2 with TRBJ1-4. Germline CDR1 SGHTA, CDR2 FQGNSA. The length of the CDR3 is 14 residues. CDR3 in amino acids: CASSSSPAGEKLFF. The variable domain in full, with the rest retrieved from reference TRBV7-2 and TRBJ1-4, is GAGVSQSPSNKVTEKGKDVELRCDPISGHTALYWYRQSLGQGLEFLIYFQGNSAPDKSGLPSDRFSAERTGGSVSTLTIQRTQQEDSAVYLCASSSSPAGEKLFFGSGTQLSVL.